The 25 T cell receptor beta chains reported below all come from one sample, sequenced in a study of T cells after yellow fever vaccination. TCRdb recomputed calls from the 5' RACE reads with MiXCR, one row per CDR3 protein. There are over 65,000 distinct CDR3 sequences in the sample; about 14% occur only once, and just under 25% lies in the top ten. Sequenced material: CD8+ T cells not binding an NS4B(214-222) dextramer, sorted from PBMCs, taken about 20 days after the first yellow fever vaccination. These receptors all come from a man aged 18 to 29 who received the YFV17D yellow fever vaccine.

Note on this clonotype: At one of its ends the junction is not consistent with the germline gene, which may arise from a read error. The chain links TRBV5-6 to TRBJ1-1; the D gene is possibly TRBD1 (5 bases). The CDR3 totals 16 residues. Germline V gene data show CDR1 as SGHDT and CDR2 as YYEEEE. The CDR3 loop reads CARSLEGYGTPSEAFF. The DNA of the CDR3 is TGTGCCCGCAGCTTGGAAGGGTACGGGACCCCGTCTGAAGCTTTCTTT.

The gene calls are TRBV9 and TRBJ2-3; a possible D gene is TRBD1 (5 bases). Germline CDR1 and CDR2: SGDLS and YYNGEE. There are 14 residues in the CDR3. V lost 1 base, J lost 3 bases, and 9 bases lay in between. CDR3 nucleotide sequence: TGTGCCAGCAGCGTAAAGGGGTGGACAGATACGCAGTATTTT. Encoded protein: CASSVKGWTDTQYF.

V gene TRBV5-1 combines with J gene TRBJ1-1; D is perhaps TRBD1 (6 bases). This CDR3 is 13 amino acids long. The germline V and J ends were trimmed by 1 base and 4 bases, with 8 bases remaining between them. Per the germline V gene, CDR1 is SGHRS and CDR2 is YFSETQ. CDR3 coding DNA: TGCGCCAGCAGCTTGCCAGGGGCCACTGAAGCTTTCTTT. Amino acid sequence: CASSLPGATEAFF.

The table lists this clonotype with many counts. This chain connects TRBV4-1 to TRBJ1-2; D might be TRBD1 (5 bases). The CDR3 is 13 residues long. From germline, CDR1 is MGHRA and CDR2 YSYEKL. V was cut by 1 base and J by 4 bases, with 7 bases left in between. CDR3 nucleotide sequence: TGCGCCAGCAGCCAAGGGACACTCTATGGCTACACCTTC. Its protein is CASSQGTLYGYTF.

The chain links TRBV28 to TRBJ1-5; 10 nucleotides align to TRBD1. This CDR3 spans 16 amino acids. With V trimmed by 6 bases and J by 2 bases, 7 bases remained unmatched. Germline CDR1 MDHEN, CDR2 SYDVKM. The CDR3 DNA sequence: TGTGCCAGCAGCGGGGGACAGGGGTTACGCAATCAGCCCCAGCATTTT. Amino acids: CASSGGQGLRNQPQHF.

This clonotype was picked up a small number of times. The rearrangement links TRBV19 to TRBJ2-3, with D perhaps matching TRBD2 (6 bases). CDR3 length: 11 amino acids. CDR1 LNHDA and CDR2 SQIVND come from the germline V gene (reference sequence). Deletions cut 10 bases from V and 8 bases from J, with 13 bases between. The CDR3 loop is CATSGVSTQYF. The CDR3 region has the DNA TGTGCCACCTCGGGGGTCTCTACGCAGTATTTT.

This clonotype has just a few counts. This chain uses TRBV6-1 with TRBJ2-7, with D tentatively TRBD2 (6 bases). Trimming stripped 3 bases from V and 0 bases from J, with 18 bases between. Germline CDR1 reads MNHNS; CDR2 reads SASEGT. This CDR3 is built from 17 residues. CDR3 loop: CASSEEEVAASSYEQYF. CDR3 DNA: TGTGCCAGCAGTGAGGAGGAGGTAGCGGCCAGCTCCTACGAGCAGTACTTC.

The chain is built from TRBV20-1 and TRBJ2-2; D is unresolved. CDR3 length: 13 residues. Germline assignment: CDR1 DFQATT and CDR2 SNEGSKA (reference sequence). Trimming took 6 bases from V and 1 from J, leaving 9 bases between them. CDR3 protein: CSAQRENTGELFF. In DNA form, the CDR3 reads TGCAGTGCCCAGAGAGAGAACACCGGGGAGCTGTTTTTT.

A few counts support this clonotype. J is TRBJ2-5 and V is TRBV4-1, with 9 bases that match TRBD1. V gave up 3 bases and J gave up 5 bases; unmatched junction bases: 16. CDR3 length equals 18 residues. Germline loops: CDR1 MGHRA, CDR2 YSYEKL. Here the CDR3 reads CASSHPFGTGGVGETQYF. The CDR3, as DNA: TGCGCCAGCAGCCACCCTTTCGGAACAGGGGGCGTTGGGGAGACCCAGTACTTC.

This clonotype was counted between two and nine times. The chain has TRBV3-1 and TRBJ1-5; D is possibly TRBD1 (5 bases). The germline gives CDR1 LGHDT, CDR2 YNNKEL (reference sequence). The CDR3 length is 15 residues. The V gene lost 1 base and the J gene lost 6 bases, with 13 bases spanning the gap. CDR3 sequence: CASSQGGGGSQPQHF. CDR3 sequence (DNA): TGTGCCAGCAGCCAAGGGGGGGGTGGTAGTCAGCCCCAGCATTTT.

The table lists this clonotype with many counts. The chain recombines TRBV4-1 with TRBJ2-1; D gene ambiguous. From germline, CDR1 is MGHRA and CDR2 YSYEKL. The germline V and J ends were trimmed by 3 bases and 5 bases, with 17 bases remaining between them. The CDR3 runs 16 residues. As DNA, the CDR3 is TGCGCCAGCAGCCACCCCAAAGGTTTGGGCGACAATGAGCAGTTCTTC. Protein: CASSHPKGLGDNEQFF.

The rearrangement links TRBV2 to TRBJ2-1, with D perhaps TRBD2 (5 bases). This CDR3 has 14 amino acids. CDR1 SNHLY and CDR2 FYNNEI come from the germline V gene. V was cut by 8 bases and J by 4 bases, with 15 bases left in between. The CDR3 sequence is CASSSGSGYNEQFF. The CDR3 nucleotides read TGTGCCAGCTCATCGGGGTCCGGATACAATGAGCAGTTCTTC.

The J gene is TRBJ2-1, the V gene TRBV12-3 or TRBV12-4; D call uncertain. The CDR3 covers 15 residues. With 6 bases removed from V and 5 bases from J, the gap between germline ends came to 17 bases. CDR3 nucleotide sequence: TGTGCCAGCAGCCCCTCCGGGTTAATAAACAATGAGCAGTTCTTC. This codes for CASSPSGLINNEQFF.

The rearrangement uses TRBV4-3 and TRBJ1-1; D gene ambiguous. Trimming removed 0 bases at V and 1 base at J, with 9 bases between. Germline lookup yields CDR1 LGHNA and CDR2 YSLEER. This CDR3 spans 15 amino acids. The DNA of the CDR3 is TGCGCCAGCAGCCAAGAGGGGTTAAGGAACACTGAAGCTTTCTTT. This sequence encodes CASSQEGLRNTEAFF.

This clonotype was observed a handful of times. V usage is TRBV12-3 or TRBV12-4 and J usage is TRBJ2-3; possible D gene TRBD2, 6 bases. V was trimmed by 5 bases and J by 3 bases, leaving 9 bases between them. This CDR3 has 13 amino acids. The CDR3 DNA reads TGTGCCAGCAGTCCCGGACTAACAGATACGCAGTATTTT. Translating gives CASSPGLTDTQYF.

This clonotype appeared a few times. J is TRBJ1-1 and V is TRBV12-3 or TRBV12-4, with 8 bases aligning to TRBD1. There are 13 residues in the CDR3. Trimming cost V 8 bases and J 0 bases; bases outside gene matches: 2. The CDR3, as DNA: TGTGCCAGCCGACAGGGGATGAACACTGAAGCTTTCTTT. This translates into CASRQGMNTEAFF.

This chain connects TRBV29-1 to TRBJ1-2; 7 bases are shared with TRBD1. With 7 bases clipped from V and 4 bases from J, the junction kept 9 bases outside the gene matches. Germline-derived CDR1 and CDR2 are SQVTM and ANQGSEA. The CDR3 runs 13 residues. The CDR3 protein is CSAGTDPFYGYTF. CDR3 in DNA: TGCAGCGCCGGGACAGACCCGTTCTATGGCTACACCTTC. The whole variable domain, remainder taken from reference TRBV29-1 and TRBJ1-2, is SAVISQKPSRDICQRGTSLTIQCQVDSQVTMMFWYRQQPGQSLTLIATANQGSEATYESGFVIDKFPISRPNLTFSTLTVSNMSPEDSSIYLCSAGTDPFYGYTFGSGTRLTVV.

The chain carries TRBV14 and TRBJ2-7; no clear D gene. The ends were cut back, 3 bases at V and 3 bases at J, with 9 bases in the middle. CDR1 SGHDN and CDR2 FVKESK come from the germline V gene. The length of the CDR3 is 13 residues. The CDR3: CASSQTGHYEQYV. The CDR3 bases are TGTGCCAGCAGCCAGACGGGCCACTACGAGCAGTACGTC.

The chain recombines TRBV4-1 with TRBJ1-1; 8 bases fit TRBD1. CDR3 length equals 16 residues. CDR1 and CDR2 from the germline V gene are MGHRA and YSYEKL. Trimming took 0 bases from V and 4 from J; bases not matched to a gene: 7. CDR3 protein: CASSQEPPTGGTEAFF. The CDR3 region has the DNA TGCGCCAGCAGCCAAGAGCCCCCCACAGGGGGCACTGAAGCTTTCTTT.

The CDR3 spells CASSLAEDLGAYEQYF. The CDR3, as DNA: TGCGCCAGCAGCTTGGCCGAGGACCTAGGGGCCTACGAGCAGTACTTC. The V and J genes are TRBV5-1 and TRBJ2-7; D is perhaps TRBD1 (5 bases). Germline V CDR1 and CDR2: SGHRS, YFSETQ. Trimming shortened V by 0 bases and J by 2 bases, and 15 bases separated the two germline ends. There are 16 residues in the CDR3.

CDR3 sequence (DNA): TGTGCCAGCAGTTTACTAGAGGGTACCTACAATGAGCAGTTCTTC. Its translation is CASSLLEGTYNEQFF. The gene calls are TRBV12-3 or TRBV12-4 and TRBJ2-1; TRBD2 might be the D (5 bases). V lost 2 bases, J lost 2 bases, and 10 bases lay in between. The CDR3 is made up of 15 amino acids.

This clonotype has just a few counts. This chain's CDR3 is CASSGGGAEFF. The CDR3 nucleotides read TGTGCCAGCAGTGGCGGGGGGGCCGAGTTCTTC. The rearrangement joins TRBV6-1 to TRBJ2-1; 9 bases are a match to TRBD2. Germline CDR1 and CDR2: MNHNS and SASEGT. CDR3 length equals 11 residues. The ends lost 4 bases at V and 14 bases at J; junction bases unmatched: 3.

The rearrangement joins TRBV29-1 to TRBJ2-1; possibly TRBD2 for D (5 bases). CDR1 is SQVTM and CDR2 is ANQGSEA in the germline V gene. Between the trimmed V and J ends, which lost 7 bases and 12 bases, there was a span of 19 bases. The CDR3 spans 12 residues. CDR3 protein: CSAEGLALGQFF. The CDR3 nucleotides are TGCAGCGCCGAGGGCCTAGCCCTAGGGCAGTTCTTC.

This clonotype showed up just a few times. The chain recombines TRBV19 with TRBJ2-1; D is possibly TRBD1 (6 bases). V dropped 1 base and J dropped 9 bases, with 13 bases sitting between them. The CDR3 covers 14 residues. The germline CDR1 and CDR2 sequences are LNHDA and SQIVND (reference sequence). CDR3 in DNA: TGTGCCAGTAGTATAGCAACCCTAGGGGGTGAGCAGTTCTTC. This encodes CASSIATLGGEQFF.

In its sample, this clonotype was seen a few times. This rearrangement joins TRBV4-1 to TRBJ1-1, with D possibly TRBD1 on 6 matching bases. The CDR3 runs to 14 residues. V was clipped by 0 bases and J by 3 bases, with 8 bases between them. Germline V lookup: CDR1 MGHRA, CDR2 YSYEKL. The CDR3 loop reads CASSQEGAYTEAFF. DNA for the CDR3: TGCGCCAGCAGCCAAGAGGGGGCGTACACTGAAGCTTTCTTT.